These 9 T cell receptor beta chains came from one sample sequenced in a study of cytomegalovirus exposure and HLA in healthy donors. Vbeta (60) and Jbeta (13) primers were used in the PCR. Produced via immunoSEQ multiplex PCR; TCRdb's table is partial and in-frame only. The data hold approximately 150,000 clones, with 65% to 70% observed a single time. The sample comprised PBMCs. The receptors were gathered from a woman aged 18-29 years in good health and CMV-seropositive.

The CDR3: CASSLGGTSGSRADTQYF. CDR3 DNA: TGTGCCAGCAGCTTAGGTGGGACTAGCGGGAGTAGAGCAGATACGCAGTATTTT. The J gene is TRBJ2-3, the V gene TRBV7-2; 14 nucleotides agree with TRBD2. The CDR3 loop spans 18 amino acids. The junction had 7 bases not matched to a gene; V was cut back by 1 base and J by 4 bases. Germline assignment: CDR1 SGHTA and CDR2 FQGNSA.

The chain is built from TRBV28 and TRBJ2-1; TRBD2 matches at 13 bases. The germline V gene has CDR1 MDHEN and CDR2 SYDVKM. This CDR3 region has 21 residues. Trimming took 5 bases from V and 0 from J; bases not matched to a gene: 16. CDR3 in amino acids: CASSLLAGGLAGMSSYNEQFF. DNA of the CDR3: TGTGCCAGCAGTCTACTTGCAGGGGGACTAGCGGGAATGAGCTCCTACAATGAGCAGTTCTTC.

This clone was observed a handful of times. The chain joins TRBV27 to TRBJ1-1; 11 bases are a match to TRBD1. With 4 bases clipped from V and 4 bases from J, the junction kept 5 bases outside the gene matches. This CDR3 is built from 15 residues. Germline V gene data show CDR1 as MNHEY and CDR2 as SMNVEV (reference sequence). This CDR3 reads CASSSRTGGRTEAFF. The CDR3 coding sequence is TGTGCCAGCAGTTCCCGGACAGGGGGCCGCACTGAAGCTTTCTTT.

The chain carries TRBV4-1 and TRBJ1-2, with 9 bases fitting TRBD1. The CDR3 has 16 amino acids. In germline, CDR1 is MGHRA, CDR2 YSYEKL. V shed 2 bases, J shed 2 bases, and the junction held 6 bases outside the gene matches. The CDR3 region has the DNA TGCGCCAGCAGCCAACCGACAGGGGGATGGAACTATGGCTACACCTTC. It encodes CASSQPTGGWNYGYTF.

For the CDR3, the DNA is TGTGCCAGCAGCGTTCCAATGAACACTGAAGCTTTCTTT. This codes for CASSVPMNTEAFF. V usage is TRBV5-5 and J usage is TRBJ1-1; D call uncertain. The ends were cut back, 4 bases at V and 0 bases at J, with 7 bases in the middle. Germline assignment: CDR1 SGHKS and CDR2 YYEKEE (reference sequence). The CDR3 is 13 residues long.

This rearrangement joins TRBV7-8 to TRBJ2-2, with D perhaps TRBD2 (6 bases). Germline V lookup: CDR1 SGHVS, CDR2 FQNEAQ. The CDR3 is 13 amino acids. V lost 5 bases, J lost 6 bases, and 10 bases lay in between. CDR3 sequence: CASSPWEAGELFF. For the CDR3, the DNA is TGTGCCAGCAGCCCTTGGGAGGCCGGGGAGCTGTTTTTT.

The chain recombines TRBV10-3 with TRBJ2-1, with 10 bases aligning to TRBD2. Trimming took 4 bases from V and 7 from J; bases not matched to a gene: 7. This CDR3 contains 15 residues. From germline, CDR1 is ENHRY and CDR2 SYGVKD. CDR3 nucleotides: TGTGCCATCAGTGGTAGGGGACTAGCGAAGAATGAGCAGTTCTTC. It yields the protein CAISGRGLAKNEQFF.

In its sample, this clone was seen once. The rearrangement uses TRBV27 and TRBJ2-3, with 8 bases that match TRBD2. In germline, CDR1 is MNHEY, CDR2 SMNVEV (reference sequence). V gave up 3 bases and J gave up 4 bases; unmatched junction bases: 6. This CDR3 is 15 amino acids long. The CDR3 region is CASSFQRERSDTQYF. CDR3 nucleotides: TGTGCCAGCAGTTTTCAGCGGGAGCGCTCAGATACGCAGTATTTT.

The chain combines TRBV6-1 with TRBJ1-2, with 7 bases aligning to TRBD1. After removal of 4 bases from V and 4 bases from J, the junction contained 9 bases not matched to a gene. The CDR3 is 15 residues long. CDR1 is MNHNS and CDR2 is SASEGT in the germline V gene. DNA for the CDR3: TGTGCCAGCAGTGGATACAGGGGCTCTACCTATGGCTACACCTTC. Its translation is CASSGYRGSTYGYTF.